This T cell receptor beta chain derives from a study of blood T cell repertoires in COVID-19. Sequenced by immunoSEQ multiplex PCR; TCRdb stores in-frame clones only, minus some. Of around 300,000 clones in the sample, about nine tenths were seen once. CDR1 is GTSNPN, CDR2 SVGIG, per germline (reference sequence). The CDR3 is 15 residues long. V lost 2 bases and J lost 6, with 16 bases in between. Source material: peripheral blood. The chain is built from TRBV30 and TRBJ1-4; D gene ambiguous. The source is a woman aged 25 to 39 with active or convalescent COVID-19. CDR3 region: CAWSRGRTYDEKLFF. CDR3 nucleotide sequence: TGTGCCTGGAGTCGAGGGCGGACGTACGATGAAAAACTGTTTTTT.